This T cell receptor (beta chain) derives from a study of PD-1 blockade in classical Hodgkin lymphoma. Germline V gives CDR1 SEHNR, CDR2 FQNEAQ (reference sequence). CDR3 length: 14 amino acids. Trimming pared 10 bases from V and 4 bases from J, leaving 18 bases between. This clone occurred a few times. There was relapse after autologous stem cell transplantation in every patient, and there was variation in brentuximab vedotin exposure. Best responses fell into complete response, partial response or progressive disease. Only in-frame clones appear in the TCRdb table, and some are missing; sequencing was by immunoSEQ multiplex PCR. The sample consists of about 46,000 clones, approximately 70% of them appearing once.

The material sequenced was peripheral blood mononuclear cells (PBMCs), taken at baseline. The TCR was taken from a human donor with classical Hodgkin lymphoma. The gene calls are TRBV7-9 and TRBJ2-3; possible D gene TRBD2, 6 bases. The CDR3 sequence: CATQSQSGSDTQYF. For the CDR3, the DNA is TGTGCCACCCAGTCGCAGAGCGGGTCAGATACGCAGTATTTT.